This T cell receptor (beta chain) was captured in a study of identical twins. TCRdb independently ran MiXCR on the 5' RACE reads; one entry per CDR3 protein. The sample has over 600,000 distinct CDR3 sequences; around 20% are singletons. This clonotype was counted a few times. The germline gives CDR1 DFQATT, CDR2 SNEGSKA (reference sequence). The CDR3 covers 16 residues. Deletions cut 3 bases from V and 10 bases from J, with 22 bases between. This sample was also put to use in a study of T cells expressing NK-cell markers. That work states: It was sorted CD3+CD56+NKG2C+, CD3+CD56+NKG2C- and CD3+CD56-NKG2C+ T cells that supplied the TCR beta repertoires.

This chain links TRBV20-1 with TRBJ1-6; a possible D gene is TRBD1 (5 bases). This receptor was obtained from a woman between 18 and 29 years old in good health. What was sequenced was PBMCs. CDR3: CSASRALGGVGSPLHF. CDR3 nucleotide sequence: TGCAGTGCTAGTCGGGCCCTTGGGGGAGTCGGATCACCCCTCCACTTT.